Below, 7 T cell receptor beta chains from the same sample are listed, as sequenced in a study of response to subunit inactivated influenza vaccine. TCRdb redid the calling of the RT-PCR reads with MiXCR, one entry per CDR3 protein. Seen here are around 480,000 distinct CDR3 sequences, roughly 11% observed once, and the top ten hold 10% to 15%. The specimen was PBMCs from blood, collected 40 to 50 days after vaccination. The origin of the receptors is a man between 45 and 60 years old who received an inactivated influenza vaccine.

The rearrangement links TRBV5-1 to TRBJ2-7; D perhaps matches TRBD1 (6 bases). Germline lookup yields CDR1 SGHRS and CDR2 YFSETQ. The CDR3 loop spans 14 amino acids. V dropped 0 bases and J dropped 5 bases, with 12 bases sitting between them. CDR3 nucleotide sequence: TGCGCCAGCAGCTTGGGCGCAGGGGTCAACGAGCAGTACTTC. Translation gives CASSLGAGVNEQYF.

The CDR3 DNA is TGCAGTGCTAGAATACTAGCGGGAGGGCCCACCGATACGCAGTATTTT. As protein: CSARILAGGPTDTQYF. V and J are TRBV20-1 and TRBJ2-3; 13 positions match TRBD2. Germline lookup yields CDR1 DFQATT and CDR2 SNEGSKA (reference sequence). V dropped 2 bases and J dropped 6; count of bases not matched to a gene: 8. This CDR3 is 16 amino acids long.

This clonotype was detected only a few times. At one of its ends the junction is not consistent with the germline gene, which may arise from a read error. The rearrangement uses TRBV10-2 and TRBJ2-4, with D tentatively TRBD2 (5 bases). The CDR3 loop spans 12 amino acids. CDR1 and CDR2 from the germline V gene are WSHSY and SAAADI. CDR3 loop: CASGEGEDIQYF. DNA of the CDR3: TGCGCCAGCGGTGAGGGAGAGGACATTCAGTACTTC.

The chain employs TRBV7-9 and TRBJ2-1; TRBD2 agrees at 7 bases. The trim removed 3 bases at V and 0 bases at J, leaving 5 bases unmatched. CDR1 and CDR2 (germline): SEHNR, FQNEAQ (reference sequence). This CDR3 spans 16 amino acids. CDR3 sequence: CASSFRAGTSYNEQFF. CDR3 nucleotides: TGTGCCAGCAGCTTCAGAGCGGGGACCTCCTACAATGAGCAGTTCTTC.

The genes are TRBV6-1 and TRBJ2-3, with D maybe TRBD1 (6 bases). The CDR3 runs 15 residues. Germline values: CDR1 MNHNS, CDR2 SASEGT. Trimming pared 4 bases from V and 6 bases from J, leaving 17 bases between. This chain's CDR3 is CASSGRVRGKDTQYF. The CDR3, as DNA: TGTGCCAGCAGTGGACGGGTCAGGGGTAAGGATACGCAGTATTTT.

The rearrangement uses TRBV29-1 and TRBJ2-1, with TRBD2 as a possible D gene (5 bases). CDR1 SQVTM and CDR2 ANQGSEA come from the germline V gene. Trimming shortened V by 4 bases and J by 0 bases, and 13 bases separated the two germline ends. The CDR3 consists of 15 residues. The CDR3 region has the DNA TGCAGCGTTGGCATAGCGTACATCTCCTACAATGAGCAGTTCTTC. This gives the protein CSVGIAYISYNEQFF.

There are a few counts of this clonotype. This rearrangement joins TRBV7-9 to TRBJ2-3; D uncertain. Trimming took 1 base from V and 4 from J, leaving 6 bases between them. CDR3 length equals 13 residues. Germline V gives CDR1 SEHNR, CDR2 FQNEAQ (reference sequence). CDR3 nucleotides: TGTGCCAGCAGCTTAGACAGATCAGATACGCAGTATTTT. Its protein product is CASSLDRSDTQYF.